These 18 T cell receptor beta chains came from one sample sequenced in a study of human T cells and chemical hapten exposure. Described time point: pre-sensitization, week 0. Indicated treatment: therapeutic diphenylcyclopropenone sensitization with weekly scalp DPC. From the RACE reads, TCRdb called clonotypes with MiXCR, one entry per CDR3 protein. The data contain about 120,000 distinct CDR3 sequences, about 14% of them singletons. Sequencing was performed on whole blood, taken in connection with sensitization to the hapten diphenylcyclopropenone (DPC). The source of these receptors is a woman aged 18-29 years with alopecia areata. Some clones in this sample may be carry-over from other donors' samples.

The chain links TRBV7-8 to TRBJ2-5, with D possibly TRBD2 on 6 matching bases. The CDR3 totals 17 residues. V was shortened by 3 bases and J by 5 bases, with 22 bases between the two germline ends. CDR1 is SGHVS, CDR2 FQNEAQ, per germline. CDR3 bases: TGTGCCAGCAGCTTTCCCAATCGACTAGAGGCAGGGGAGACCCAGTACTTC. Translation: CASSFPNRLEAGETQYF.

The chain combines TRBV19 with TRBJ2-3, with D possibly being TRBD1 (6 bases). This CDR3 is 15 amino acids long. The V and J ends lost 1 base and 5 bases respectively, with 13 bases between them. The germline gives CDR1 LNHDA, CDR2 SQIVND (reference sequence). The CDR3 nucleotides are TGTGCCAGTAGTATAGTCAGGGGAGAGGAAGATACGCAGTATTTT. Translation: CASSIVRGEEDTQYF.

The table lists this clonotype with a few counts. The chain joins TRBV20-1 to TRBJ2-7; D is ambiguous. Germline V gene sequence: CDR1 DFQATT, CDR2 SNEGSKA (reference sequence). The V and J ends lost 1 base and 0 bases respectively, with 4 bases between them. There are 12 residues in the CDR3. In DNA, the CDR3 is TGCAGTGCTAGAGGGGACTCCTACGAGCAGTACTTC. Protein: CSARGDSYEQYF.

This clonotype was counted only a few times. This chain's CDR3 is CASSVLVGQETQYF. Written as DNA, the CDR3 is TGTGCCAGCAGCGTGCTTGTAGGACAAGAGACCCAGTACTTC. The chain links TRBV7-2 to TRBJ2-5; D gene uncertain. There are 14 residues in the CDR3. Germline V lookup: CDR1 SGHTA, CDR2 FQGNSA. V lost 5 bases, J lost 2 bases, and 12 bases lay in between.

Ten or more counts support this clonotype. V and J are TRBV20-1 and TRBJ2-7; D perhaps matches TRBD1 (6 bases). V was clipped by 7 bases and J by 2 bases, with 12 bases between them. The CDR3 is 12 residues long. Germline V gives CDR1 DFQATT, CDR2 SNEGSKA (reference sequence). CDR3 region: CSVGTPTYEQYF. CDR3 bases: TGCAGTGTGGGGACACCGACCTACGAGCAGTACTTC.

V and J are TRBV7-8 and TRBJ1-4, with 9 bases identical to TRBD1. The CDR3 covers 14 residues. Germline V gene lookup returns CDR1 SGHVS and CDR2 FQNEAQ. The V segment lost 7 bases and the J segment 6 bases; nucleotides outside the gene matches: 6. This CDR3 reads CASKRDRAYEKLFF. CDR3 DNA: TGTGCCAGCAAAAGGGACAGGGCCTATGAAAAACTGTTTTTT.

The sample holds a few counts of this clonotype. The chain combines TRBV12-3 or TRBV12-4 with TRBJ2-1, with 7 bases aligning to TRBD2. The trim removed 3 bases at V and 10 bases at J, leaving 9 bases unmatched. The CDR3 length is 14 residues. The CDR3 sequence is CASSLGGSFWEQFF. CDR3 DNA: TGTGCCAGCAGTTTGGGGGGGTCTTTCTGGGAGCAGTTCTTC.

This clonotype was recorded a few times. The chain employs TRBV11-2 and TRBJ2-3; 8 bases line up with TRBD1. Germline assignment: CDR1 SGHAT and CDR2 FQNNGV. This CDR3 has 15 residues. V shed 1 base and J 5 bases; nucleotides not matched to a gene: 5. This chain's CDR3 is CASSLVGQGVDTQYF. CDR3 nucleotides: TGTGCCAGCAGCTTAGTCGGACAGGGTGTAGATACGCAGTATTTT.

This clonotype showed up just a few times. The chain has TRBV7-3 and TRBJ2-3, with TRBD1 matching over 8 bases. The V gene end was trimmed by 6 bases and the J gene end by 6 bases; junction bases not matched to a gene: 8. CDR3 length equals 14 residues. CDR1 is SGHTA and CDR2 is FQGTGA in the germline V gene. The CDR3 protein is CASSLDRAGDTQYF. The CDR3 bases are TGTGCCAGCAGTTTGGACAGGGCCGGGGATACGCAGTATTTT.

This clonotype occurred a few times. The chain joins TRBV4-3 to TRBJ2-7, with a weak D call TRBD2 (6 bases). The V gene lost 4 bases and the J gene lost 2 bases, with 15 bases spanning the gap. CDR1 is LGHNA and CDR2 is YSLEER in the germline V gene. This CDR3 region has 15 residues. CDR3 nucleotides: TGCGCCAGCAGCCTAGGAAGGGACTCAACCTACGAGCAGTACTTC. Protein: CASSLGRDSTYEQYF.

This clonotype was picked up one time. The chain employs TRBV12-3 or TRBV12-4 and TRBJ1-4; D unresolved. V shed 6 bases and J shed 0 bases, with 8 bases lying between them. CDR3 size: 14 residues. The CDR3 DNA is TGTGCCAGCAGAGACACATCAACTAATGAAAAACTGTTTTTT. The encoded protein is CASRDTSTNEKLFF.

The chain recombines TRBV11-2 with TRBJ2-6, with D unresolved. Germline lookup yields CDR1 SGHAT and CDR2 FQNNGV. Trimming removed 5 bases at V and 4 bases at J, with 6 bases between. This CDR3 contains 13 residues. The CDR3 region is CASSHPGANVLTF. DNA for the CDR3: TGTGCCAGCAGCCATCCGGGGGCCAACGTCCTGACTTTC.

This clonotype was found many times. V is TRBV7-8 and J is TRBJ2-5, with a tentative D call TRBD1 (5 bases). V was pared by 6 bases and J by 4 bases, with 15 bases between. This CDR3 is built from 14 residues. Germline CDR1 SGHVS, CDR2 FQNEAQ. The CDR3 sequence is CASRRRGVSETQYF. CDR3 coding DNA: TGTGCCAGCAGAAGAAGGGGCGTTTCAGAGACCCAGTACTTC.

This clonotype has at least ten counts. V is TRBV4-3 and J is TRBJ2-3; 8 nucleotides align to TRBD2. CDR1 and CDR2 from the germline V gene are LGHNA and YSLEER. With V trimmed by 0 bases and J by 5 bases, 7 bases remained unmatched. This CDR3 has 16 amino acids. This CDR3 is CASSQDRLAGLDTQYF. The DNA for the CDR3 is TGCGCCAGCAGCCAAGATCGGTTAGCGGGGCTAGATACGCAGTATTTT.

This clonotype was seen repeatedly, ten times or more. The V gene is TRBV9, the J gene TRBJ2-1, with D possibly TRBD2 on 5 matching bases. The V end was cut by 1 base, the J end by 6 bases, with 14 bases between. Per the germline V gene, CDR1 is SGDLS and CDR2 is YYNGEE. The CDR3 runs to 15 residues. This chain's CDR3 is CASSVQGLEINEQFF. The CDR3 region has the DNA TGTGCCAGCAGCGTACAAGGACTCGAAATCAATGAGCAGTTCTTC. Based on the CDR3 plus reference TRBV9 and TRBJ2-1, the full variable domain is DSGVTQTPKHLITATGQRVTLRCSPRSGDLSVYWYQQSLDQGLQFLIQYYNGEERAKGNILERFSAQQFPDLHSELNLSSLELGDSALYFCASSVQGLEINEQFFGPGTRLTVL.

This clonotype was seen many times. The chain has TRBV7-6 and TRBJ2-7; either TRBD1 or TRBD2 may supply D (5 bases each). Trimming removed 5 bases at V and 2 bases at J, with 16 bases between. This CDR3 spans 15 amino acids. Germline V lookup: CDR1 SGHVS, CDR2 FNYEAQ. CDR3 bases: TGTGCCAGCAGCCACCGGGACCGAGGTCCCTACGAGCAGTACTTC. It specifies CASSHRDRGPYEQYF.

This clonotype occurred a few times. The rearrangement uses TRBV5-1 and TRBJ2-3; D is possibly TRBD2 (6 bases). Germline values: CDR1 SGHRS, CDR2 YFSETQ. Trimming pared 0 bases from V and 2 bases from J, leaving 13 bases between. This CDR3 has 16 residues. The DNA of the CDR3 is TGCGCCAGCAGCTTGGGGAGCGGGCACTACACAGATACGCAGTATTTT. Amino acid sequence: CASSLGSGHYTDTQYF. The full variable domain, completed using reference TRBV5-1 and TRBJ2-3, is KAGVTQTPRYLIKTRGQQVTLSCSPISGHRSVSWYQQTPGQGLQFLFEYFSETQRNKGNFPGRFSGRQFSNSRSEMNVSTLELGDSALYLCASSLGSGHYTDTQYFGPGTRLTVL.

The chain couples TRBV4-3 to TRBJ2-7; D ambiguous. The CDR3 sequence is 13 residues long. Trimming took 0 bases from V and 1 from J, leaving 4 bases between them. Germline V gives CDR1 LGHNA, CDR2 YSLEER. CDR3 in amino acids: CASSQDRSYEQYF. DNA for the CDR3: TGCGCCAGCAGCCAAGACAGGTCCTACGAGCAGTACTTC.